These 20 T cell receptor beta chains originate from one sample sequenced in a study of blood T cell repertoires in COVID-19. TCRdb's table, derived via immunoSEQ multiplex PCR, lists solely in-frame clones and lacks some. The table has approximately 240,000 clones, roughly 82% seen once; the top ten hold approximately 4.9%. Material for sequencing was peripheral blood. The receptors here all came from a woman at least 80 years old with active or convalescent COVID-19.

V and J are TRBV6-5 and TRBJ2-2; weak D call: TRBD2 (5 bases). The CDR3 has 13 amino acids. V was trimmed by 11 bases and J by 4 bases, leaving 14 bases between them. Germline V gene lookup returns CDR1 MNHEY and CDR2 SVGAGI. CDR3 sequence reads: CAGSGWGTGELFF. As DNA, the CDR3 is TGTGCCGGCTCGGGGTGGGGCACCGGGGAGCTGTTTTTT.

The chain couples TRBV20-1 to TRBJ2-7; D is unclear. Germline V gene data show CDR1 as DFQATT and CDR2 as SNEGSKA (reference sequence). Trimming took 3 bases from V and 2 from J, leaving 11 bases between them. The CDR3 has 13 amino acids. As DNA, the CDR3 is TGCAGTGCTAGTCTTGCGAGCACCTACGAGCAGTACTTC. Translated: CSASLASTYEQYF.

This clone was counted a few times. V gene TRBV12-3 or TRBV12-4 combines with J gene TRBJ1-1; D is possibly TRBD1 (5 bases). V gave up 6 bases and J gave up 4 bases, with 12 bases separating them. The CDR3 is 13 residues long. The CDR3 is CASSTQGVTEAFF. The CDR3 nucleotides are TGTGCCAGCAGCACTCAGGGTGTCACTGAAGCTTTCTTT.

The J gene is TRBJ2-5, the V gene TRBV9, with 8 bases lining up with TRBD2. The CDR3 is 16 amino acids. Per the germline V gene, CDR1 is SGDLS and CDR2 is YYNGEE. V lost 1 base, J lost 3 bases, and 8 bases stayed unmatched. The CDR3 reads CASSVSGLGGEETQYF. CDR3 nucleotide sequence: TGTGCCAGCAGCGTATCGGGACTAGGAGGGGAAGAGACCCAGTACTTC. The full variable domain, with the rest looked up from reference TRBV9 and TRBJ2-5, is DSGVTQTPKHLITATGQRVTLRCSPRSGDLSVYWYQQSLDQGLQFLIQYYNGEERAKGNILERFSAQQFPDLHSELNLSSLELGDSALYFCASSVSGLGGEETQYFGPGTRLLVL.

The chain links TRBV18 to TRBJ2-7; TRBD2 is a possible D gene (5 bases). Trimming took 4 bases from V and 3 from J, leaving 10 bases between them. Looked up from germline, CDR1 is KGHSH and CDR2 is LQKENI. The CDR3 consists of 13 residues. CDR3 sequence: CASSLTGNYEQYF. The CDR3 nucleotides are TGTGCCAGCTCACTAACCGGGAACTACGAGCAGTACTTC.

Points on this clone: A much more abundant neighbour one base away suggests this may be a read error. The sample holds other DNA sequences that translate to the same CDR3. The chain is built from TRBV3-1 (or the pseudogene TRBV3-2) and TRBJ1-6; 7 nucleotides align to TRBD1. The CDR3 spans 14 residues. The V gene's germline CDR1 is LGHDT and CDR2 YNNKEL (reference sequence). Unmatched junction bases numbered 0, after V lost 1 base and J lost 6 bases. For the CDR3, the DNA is TGTGCCAGCAGCCAAGGACAGGGTAATTCACCCCTCCACTTT. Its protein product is CASSQGQGNSPLHF.

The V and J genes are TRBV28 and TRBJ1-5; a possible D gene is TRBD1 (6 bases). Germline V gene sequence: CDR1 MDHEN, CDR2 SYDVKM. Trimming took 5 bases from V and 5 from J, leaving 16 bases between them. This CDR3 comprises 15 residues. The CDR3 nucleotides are TGTGCCAGCAGTACGTTACAGGGAGCAGATCAGCCCCAGCATTTT. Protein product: CASSTLQGADQPQHF. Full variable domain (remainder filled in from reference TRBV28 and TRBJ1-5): DVKVTQSSRYLVKRTGEKVFLECVQDMDHENMFWYRQDPGLGLRLIYFSYDVKMKEKGDIPEGYSVSREKKERFSLILESASTNQTSMYLCASSTLQGADQPQHFGDGTRLSIL.

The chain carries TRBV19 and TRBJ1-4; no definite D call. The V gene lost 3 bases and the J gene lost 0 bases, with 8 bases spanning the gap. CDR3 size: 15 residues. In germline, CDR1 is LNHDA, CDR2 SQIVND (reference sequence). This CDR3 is CASSILQSTNEKLFF. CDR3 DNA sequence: TGTGCCAGTAGTATCCTACAGTCAACTAATGAAAAACTGTTTTTT.

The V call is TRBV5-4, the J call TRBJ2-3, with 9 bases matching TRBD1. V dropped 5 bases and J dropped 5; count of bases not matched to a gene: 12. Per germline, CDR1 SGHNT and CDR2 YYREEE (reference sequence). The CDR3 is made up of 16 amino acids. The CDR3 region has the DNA TGTGCCAGCAGGGACCGGGACAGGGAATTTTTAGATACGCAGTATTTT. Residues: CASRDRDREFLDTQYF.

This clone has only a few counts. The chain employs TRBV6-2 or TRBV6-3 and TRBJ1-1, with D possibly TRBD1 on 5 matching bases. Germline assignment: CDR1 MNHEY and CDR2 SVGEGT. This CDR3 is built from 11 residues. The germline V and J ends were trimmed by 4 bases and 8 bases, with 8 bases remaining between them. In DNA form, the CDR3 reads TGTGCCAGCAGTTCCACAGGAGAAGCTTTCTTT. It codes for CASSSTGEAFF.

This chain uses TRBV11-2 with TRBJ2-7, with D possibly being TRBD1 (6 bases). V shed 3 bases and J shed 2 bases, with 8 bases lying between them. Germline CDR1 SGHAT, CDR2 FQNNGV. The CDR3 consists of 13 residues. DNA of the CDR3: TGTGCCAGCAGCTTGCACAGGGCCTACGAGCAGTACTTC. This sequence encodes CASSLHRAYEQYF.

In nucleotides, the CDR3 is TGTGCCAGTAAGTCGCTAGCGGGAGTAAGGTCACACAATGAGCAGTTCTTC. Encoded protein: CASKSLAGVRSHNEQFF. The chain uses TRBV19 and TRBJ2-1, with 10 nucleotides matching TRBD2. The CDR3 length is 17 residues. From germline, CDR1 is LNHDA and CDR2 SQIVND (reference sequence). The junction had 14 bases not matched to a gene; V was cut back by 7 bases and J by 5 bases.

CDR3 residues: CASSLGSGAYNEQFF. Written as DNA, the CDR3 is TGTGCCAGCAGCTTGGGATCCGGAGCCTACAATGAGCAGTTCTTC. The genes are TRBV5-4 and TRBJ2-1; D is unclear. Between the trimmed V and J ends, which lost 0 bases and 2 bases, there was a span of 9 bases. There are 15 residues in the CDR3. The germline V gene encodes CDR1 SGHNT and CDR2 YYREEE (reference sequence).

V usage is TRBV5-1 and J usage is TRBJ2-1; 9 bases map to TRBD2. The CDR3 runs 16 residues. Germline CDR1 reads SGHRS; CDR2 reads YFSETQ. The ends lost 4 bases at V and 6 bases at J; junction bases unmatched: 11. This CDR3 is CASSTLSGRFRNEQFF. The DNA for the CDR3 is TGCGCCAGCAGCACCCTTAGCGGGAGATTCCGCAATGAGCAGTTCTTC.

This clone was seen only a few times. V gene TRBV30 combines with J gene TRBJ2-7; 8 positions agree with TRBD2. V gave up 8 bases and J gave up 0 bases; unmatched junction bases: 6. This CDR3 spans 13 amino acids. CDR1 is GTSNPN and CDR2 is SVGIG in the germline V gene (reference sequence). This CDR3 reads CALRGGRSYEQYF. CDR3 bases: TGTGCCCTCCGGGGGGGGCGCTCCTACGAGCAGTACTTC.

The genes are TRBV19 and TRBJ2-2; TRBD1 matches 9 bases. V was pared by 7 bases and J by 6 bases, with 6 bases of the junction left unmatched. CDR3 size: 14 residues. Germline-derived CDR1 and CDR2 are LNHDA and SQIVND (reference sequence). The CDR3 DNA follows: TGTGCCAGTATGGGACAGGGACTGGCCGGGGAGCTGTTTTTT. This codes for CASMGQGLAGELFF.

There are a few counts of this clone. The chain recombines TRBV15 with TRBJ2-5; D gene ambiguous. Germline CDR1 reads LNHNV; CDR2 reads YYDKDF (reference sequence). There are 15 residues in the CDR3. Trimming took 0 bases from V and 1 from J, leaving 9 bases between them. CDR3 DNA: TGTGCCACCAGCAGAGATACATATATCCAAGAGACCCAGTACTTC. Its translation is CATSRDTYIQETQYF.

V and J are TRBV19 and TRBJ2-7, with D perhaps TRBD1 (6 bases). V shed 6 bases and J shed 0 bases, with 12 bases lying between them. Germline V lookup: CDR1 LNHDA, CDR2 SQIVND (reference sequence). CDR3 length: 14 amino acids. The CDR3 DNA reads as TGTGCCAGTAGACTAGACAGGAACTCCTACGAGCAGTACTTC. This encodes CASRLDRNSYEQYF. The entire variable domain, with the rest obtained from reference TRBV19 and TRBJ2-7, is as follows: DGGITQSPKYLFRKEGQNVTLSCEQNLNHDAMYWYRQDPGQGLRLIYYSQIVNDFQKGDIAEGYSVSREKKESFPLTVTSAQKNPTAFYLCASRLDRNSYEQYFGPGTRLTVT.

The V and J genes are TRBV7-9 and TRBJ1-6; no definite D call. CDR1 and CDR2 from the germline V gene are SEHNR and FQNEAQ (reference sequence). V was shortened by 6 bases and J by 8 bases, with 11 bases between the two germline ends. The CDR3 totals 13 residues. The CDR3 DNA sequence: TGTGCCAGCAGACTTTTCTCGGATTCACCCCTCCACTTT. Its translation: CASRLFSDSPLHF.

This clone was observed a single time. This chain's CDR3 is CASSRTGGNQETQYF. As DNA, the CDR3 is TGCGCCAGCAGTAGGACAGGGGGCAACCAAGAGACCCAGTACTTC. This chain links TRBV10-1 with TRBJ2-5; 11 bases map to TRBD1. The CDR3 runs to 15 residues. Looked up from germline, CDR1 is WNHNN and CDR2 is SYGVQD (reference sequence). V lost 5 bases and J lost 0; bases outside the gene matches: 2.